The 19 T cell receptor beta chains reported below all come from one sample, sequenced in a study of shared clonotypes between healthy human individuals. This table comes from immunoSEQ multiplex PCR, and its TCRdb copy is limited to in-frame clones, with some not included. The table lists 2 million to 2.5 million clones, 90% to 95% of them singletons. The sequenced sample was naive CD4+ T cells from PBMCs. Subset specified: CD45RA+ positively selected. Receptors originate from a man aged 18 to 29 in good health. Some clones in this sample may be carry-over from other donors' samples.

The V call is TRBV6-1, the J call TRBJ2-2; unclear D gene. Germline CDR1 is MNHNS and CDR2 is SASEGT. The V end was cut by 2 bases, the J end by 7 bases, with 8 bases between. The CDR3 length is 13 residues. CDR3 protein: CASSESYDGELFF. The CDR3 DNA sequence: TGTGCCAGCAGTGAATCGTACGACGGGGAGCTGTTTTTT.

V and J are TRBV19 and TRBJ2-7; 12 bases agree with TRBD1. Losses at the gene ends were 10 bases for V and 4 bases for J; bases not matched to a gene: 8. This CDR3 has 14 residues. Germline V gives CDR1 LNHDA, CDR2 SQIVND (reference sequence). The CDR3 DNA reads as TGTGCCACGGACCCGGGACAGGGGGCGTACGAGCAGTACTTC. Translated: CATDPGQGAYEQYF.

The chain employs TRBV5-1 and TRBJ1-4; D uncertain. CDR1 is SGHRS, CDR2 YFSETQ, per germline. The V end was cut by 2 bases, the J end by 4 bases, with 9 bases between. The CDR3 has 14 residues. The chain's CDR3 is CASSFTANNEKLFF. The CDR3 DNA is TGCGCCAGCAGCTTCACAGCAAATAATGAAAAACTGTTTTTT.

V usage is TRBV9 and J usage is TRBJ1-1; 9 bases are shared with TRBD1. The germline CDR1 and CDR2 sequences are SGDLS and YYNGEE. Trimming cost V 3 bases and J 2 bases; bases outside gene matches: 8. The CDR3 has 16 residues. The CDR3 spells CASSEALTGGNTEAFF. Written as DNA, the CDR3 is TGTGCCAGCAGCGAGGCCCTGACAGGGGGTAACACTGAAGCTTTCTTT.

The chain uses TRBV29-1 and TRBJ1-2; no reliable D call. In germline, CDR1 is SQVTM, CDR2 ANQGSEA. Deletions cut 4 bases from V and 3 bases from J, with 12 bases between. CDR3 length: 13 amino acids. The CDR3 region is CSVGVGIDYGYTF. In nucleotides, the CDR3 is TGCAGCGTTGGGGTGGGGATAGACTATGGCTACACCTTC.

The chain joins TRBV28 to TRBJ1-2; D not certain. V was cut by 3 bases and J by 2 bases, with 19 bases left in between. Germline V gives CDR1 MDHEN, CDR2 SYDVKM. This CDR3 has 17 amino acids. The CDR3 DNA follows: TGTGCCAGCAGTTTTGGGCTTGGGAAGGGCCTAAACTATGGCTACACCTTC. Translated: CASSFGLGKGLNYGYTF.

V usage is TRBV20-1 and J usage is TRBJ2-1; weak D call: TRBD2 (6 bases). Germline V gene lookup returns CDR1 DFQATT and CDR2 SNEGSKA (reference sequence). The CDR3 loop spans 11 amino acids. V was clipped by 7 bases and J by 9 bases, with 13 bases between them. The CDR3, as DNA: TGCAGTGTCACCGGGAGTAGTGAGCAGTTCTTC. Translated: CSVTGSSEQFF.

The rearrangement joins TRBV18 to TRBJ2-2; 11 positions match TRBD1. V gave up 3 bases and J gave up 9 bases; unmatched junction bases: 27. The CDR3 spans 22 residues. Germline assignment: CDR1 KGHSH and CDR2 LQKENI. The CDR3 is CASSPLSGQPDRGRTDFRELFF. The CDR3 DNA follows: TGTGCCAGCTCACCCCTCTCTGGGCAACCGGACAGGGGGCGGACGGATTTTAGGGAGCTGTTTTTT.

Here the CDR3 DNA reads TGTGCCAGCAGCTTAGAACCAGGAAACGAGCAGTACTTC. Protein: CASSLEPGNEQYF. The chain joins TRBV11-2 to TRBJ2-7; D not resolved. CDR1 SGHAT and CDR2 FQNNGV come from the germline V gene. The CDR3 has 13 amino acids. Trimming took off 0 bases at V and 5 bases at J, with 8 bases between the two ends.

This chain connects TRBV7-3 to TRBJ2-1, with D unresolved. With 5 bases removed from V and 0 bases from J, the gap between germline ends came to 14 bases. The CDR3 is 16 residues long. Germline CDR1 is SGHTA and CDR2 is FQGTGA. The CDR3 region is CASSLRSVSSYNEQFF. The CDR3 bases are TGTGCCAGCAGCCTCAGGTCAGTCAGCTCCTACAATGAGCAGTTCTTC. The full variable domain, rest sourced from reference TRBV7-3 and TRBJ2-1, is GAGVSQTPSNKVTEKGKYVELRCDPISGHTALYWYRQSLGQGPEFLIYFQGTGAADDSGLPNDRFFAVRPEGSVSTLKIQRTERGDSAVYLCASSLRSVSSYNEQFFGPGTRLTVL.

V gene TRBV28 combines with J gene TRBJ2-7; the match to TRBD1 covers 8 bases. J lost 2 bases, V lost 3 bases, and 9 bases had no gene match. CDR1 is MDHEN and CDR2 is SYDVKM in the germline V gene. The CDR3 runs 16 residues. The CDR3 loop is CASSFQTGGGTYEQYF. Here the CDR3 DNA reads TGTGCCAGCAGTTTCCAAACAGGGGGTGGCACCTACGAGCAGTACTTC.

V usage is TRBV4-2 and J usage is TRBJ2-1; D tentatively reads TRBD1 or TRBD2 (6 bases each). Germline lookup yields CDR1 LGHNA and CDR2 YNFKEQ. The CDR3 has 15 residues. Trimming removed 2 bases from V and 7 bases from J, with 15 bases in between. The CDR3 nucleotides are TGTGCCAGCAGCCAACCCCCGGGGGCAGGGAATGAGCAGTTCTTC. Translating gives CASSQPPGAGNEQFF.

The CDR3 region is CASTEPSVAYEQYF. Written as DNA, the CDR3 is TGTGCCAGCACTGAACCGTCTGTGGCCTACGAGCAGTACTTC. The chain joins TRBV28 to TRBJ2-7; D call uncertain. This CDR3 is built from 14 residues. V lost 7 bases to trimming and J lost 2 bases, with 15 bases between them. Germline-derived CDR1 and CDR2 are MDHEN and SYDVKM.

The CDR3 DNA is TGTGCCAGCACCCTCACCTACACCCAATCGCAGTATTTT. As protein: CASTLTYTQSQYF. The chain carries TRBV28 and TRBJ2-3; no definite D call. The V gene's germline CDR1 is MDHEN and CDR2 SYDVKM. Trimming left V 7 bases short and J 10 bases short, with 18 bases between. This CDR3 is built from 13 residues. The full variable domain, with the rest looked up from reference TRBV28 and TRBJ2-3, is DVKVTQSSRYLVKRTGEKVFLECVQDMDHENMFWYRQDPGLGLRLIYFSYDVKMKEKGDIPEGYSVSREKKERFSLILESASTNQTSMYLCASTLTYTQSQYFGPGTRLTVL.

This chain joins TRBV28 and TRBJ2-2, with 7 nucleotides matching TRBD1. This CDR3 is built from 16 residues. The trim removed 4 bases at V and 4 bases at J, leaving 9 bases unmatched. Per germline, CDR1 MDHEN and CDR2 SYDVKM. This CDR3 reads CASSSPGGSSTGELFF. CDR3 nucleotide sequence: TGTGCCAGCAGTTCACCAGGGGGAAGTAGCACCGGGGAGCTGTTTTTT.

The rearrangement joins TRBV9 to TRBJ2-7, with D possibly matching TRBD1 (6 bases). The germline V gene encodes CDR1 SGDLS and CDR2 YYNGEE. With 0 bases removed from V and 0 bases from J, the gap between germline ends came to 10 bases. The CDR3 is made up of 15 amino acids. The CDR3 nucleotides are TGTGCCAGCAGCGTAGGGGGGACAAACTCCTACGAGCAGTACTTC. Protein sequence: CASSVGGTNSYEQYF.

V gene TRBV27 combines with J gene TRBJ2-5, with TRBD2 matching 9 bases. The CDR3 loop spans 14 amino acids. The ends lost 5 bases at V and 5 bases at J; junction bases unmatched: 6. Germline V CDR1 and CDR2: MNHEY, SMNVEV (reference sequence). In DNA, the CDR3 is TGTGCCAGCAGTAAGGGACTAGCTGGCGAGACCCAGTACTTC. Translation: CASSKGLAGETQYF.

This chain uses TRBV9 with TRBJ2-3; 8 positions match TRBD2. The J segment lost 4 bases and the V segment lost 4 bases, leaving 14 bases of the junction unmatched. The CDR3 is 17 amino acids. Per germline, CDR1 SGDLS and CDR2 YYNGEE. The CDR3 is CASSSGGAGWAADTQYF. The CDR3 coding sequence is TGTGCCAGCAGCTCCGGGGGGGCCGGATGGGCGGCAGATACGCAGTATTTT. The complete variable domain, with remaining parts taken from reference TRBV9 and TRBJ2-3, reads DSGVTQTPKHLITATGQRVTLRCSPRSGDLSVYWYQQSLDQGLQFLIQYYNGEERAKGNILERFSAQQFPDLHSELNLSSLELGDSALYFCASSSGGAGWAADTQYFGPGTRLTVL.

The gene calls are TRBV10-3 and TRBJ2-2; tentatively, D is TRBD1 or TRBD2 (5 bases each). In germline, CDR1 is ENHRY, CDR2 SYGVKD. The CDR3 is 15 residues long. The V end lost 10 bases, the J end lost 1 base, and 16 bases lay between the germline ends. CDR3 in amino acids: CATRGRTLNTGELFF. CDR3 bases: TGTGCCACCCGGGGAAGGACATTGAACACCGGGGAGCTGTTTTTT.